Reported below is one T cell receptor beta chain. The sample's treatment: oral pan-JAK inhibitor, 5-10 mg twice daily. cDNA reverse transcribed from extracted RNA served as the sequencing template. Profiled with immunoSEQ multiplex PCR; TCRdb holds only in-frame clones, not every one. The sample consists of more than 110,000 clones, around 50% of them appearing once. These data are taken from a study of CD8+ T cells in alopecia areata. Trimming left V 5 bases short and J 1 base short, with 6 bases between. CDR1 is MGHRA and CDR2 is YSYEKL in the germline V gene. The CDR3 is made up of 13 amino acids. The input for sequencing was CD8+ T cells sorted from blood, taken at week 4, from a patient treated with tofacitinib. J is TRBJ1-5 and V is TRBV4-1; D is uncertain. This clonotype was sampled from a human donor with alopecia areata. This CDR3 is CASSDRSNQPQHF. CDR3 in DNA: TGCGCCAGCAGCGACCGGAGCAATCAGCCCCAGCATTTT.